This passage covers 9 T cell receptor beta chains from one sample sequenced in a study of cytomegalovirus exposure and HLA in healthy donors (dated by TCRdb to 2016 to 2017). Libraries were made using the immunoSEQ multiplex PCR assay. TCRdb retrieved this table from immuneACCESS and kept in-frame rearrangements only. Not all clones are present; in checked studies, unresolved V genes account for under half, and no reason is known for the remainder. Counted in this sample were 200,000 to 300,000 clones; 85% to 90% of them appeared once. Of the sample, about 3% is held by the ten largest clones. The sequencing input was PBMCs. Receptors were obtained from a man aged 18 to 29 in good health and CMV-seronegative.

This clone showed up just a few times. The CDR3 DNA follows: TGTGCCAGCAGTTGGGGGCACTATGGCTACACCTTC. Its protein product is CASSWGHYGYTF. The rearrangement links TRBV28 to TRBJ1-2; D might be TRBD1 (6 bases). Germline V gives CDR1 MDHEN, CDR2 SYDVKM. The CDR3 loop spans 12 amino acids. V was clipped by 4 bases and J by 3 bases, with 6 bases between them.

This chain uses TRBV25-1 with TRBJ2-1, with 10 bases that match TRBD2. The V segment lost 8 bases and the J segment 5 bases; nucleotides outside the gene matches: 9. The CDR3 has 15 amino acids. Germline lookup yields CDR1 MGHDK and CDR2 SYGVNS. The DNA of the CDR3 is TGTGCCAGCCCTCCGGGACTAGCGCCGAACAATGAGCAGTTCTTC. Translated, it gives CASPPGLAPNNEQFF.

The chain employs TRBV5-1 and TRBJ1-2; D gene unclear. V lost 4 bases to trimming and J lost 6 bases, with 13 bases between them. Germline V gene data show CDR1 as SGHRS and CDR2 as YFSETQ. This CDR3 spans 13 amino acids. CDR3 in amino acids: CASSLTGYHGYTF. The CDR3 DNA follows: TGCGCCAGCAGCCTCACGGGGTATCATGGCTACACCTTC.

The chain couples TRBV19 to TRBJ1-1, with TRBD1 as a possible D gene (5 bases). In germline, CDR1 is LNHDA, CDR2 SQIVND (reference sequence). Deletions cut 1 base from V and 4 bases from J, with 13 bases between. The CDR3 loop spans 15 amino acids. The CDR3 loop reads CASSIVGALSTEAFF. CDR3 coding DNA: TGTGCCAGTAGTATAGTTGGGGCGTTATCCACTGAAGCTTTCTTT.

A remark on this clone: This specimen includes other DNA sequences encoding the same CDR3. This chain joins TRBV5-1 and TRBJ2-7; 8 nucleotides line up with TRBD1. With 0 bases clipped from V and 2 bases from J, the junction kept 4 bases outside the gene matches. This CDR3 is 15 amino acids long. Germline V lookup: CDR1 SGHRS, CDR2 YFSETQ. The CDR3 loop reads CASSLGTGRTYEQYF. CDR3 bases: TGCGCCAGCAGCTTGGGGACAGGGCGAACCTACGAGCAGTACTTC. Based on the CDR3 plus reference TRBV5-1 and TRBJ2-7, the full variable domain is KAGVTQTPRYLIKTRGQQVTLSCSPISGHRSVSWYQQTPGQGLQFLFEYFSETQRNKGNFPGRFSGRQFSNSRSEMNVSTLELGDSALYLCASSLGTGRTYEQYFGPGTRLTVT.

The V call is TRBV25-1, the J call TRBJ2-3; TRBD2 aligns across 8 bases. Germline values: CDR1 MGHDK, CDR2 SYGVNS. V shed 10 bases and J 2 bases; nucleotides not matched to a gene: 5. The CDR3 has 13 residues. CDR3 DNA: TGTGCCACCAATAGCGGGACCACAGATACGCAGTATTTT. Encoded protein: CATNSGTTDTQYF.

This chain uses TRBV28 with TRBJ1-6, with D perhaps TRBD1 (5 bases). Trimming removed 6 bases at V and 6 bases at J, with 12 bases between. The germline gives CDR1 MDHEN, CDR2 SYDVKM. CDR3 length equals 14 residues. This CDR3 is CASRDILTNSPLHF. CDR3 DNA sequence: TGTGCCAGCAGGGACATCCTTACTAATTCACCCCTCCACTTT. Filled out from reference TRBV28 and TRBJ1-6, the complete variable domain reads DVKVTQSSRYLVKRTGEKVFLECVQDMDHENMFWYRQDPGLGLRLIYFSYDVKMKEKGDIPEGYSVSREKKERFSLILESASTNQTSMYLCASRDILTNSPLHFGNGTRLTVT.

This clone has a single count. The chain combines TRBV30 with TRBJ2-2, with TRBD2 matching 7 bases. V shed 4 bases and J 8 bases; nucleotides not matched to a gene: 7. This CDR3 region has 13 residues. The germline CDR1 and CDR2 sequences are GTSNPN and SVGIG (reference sequence). CDR3 nucleotides: TGTGCCTGGATGCTGACGGGAGGTGGGGAGCTGTTTTTT. This translates into CAWMLTGGGELFF.

About this clone: One junction end does not reproduce the germline sequence, and a read error may be involved. The rearrangement uses TRBV6-5 and TRBJ2-5; TRBD2 matches 7 bases. Germline V gene sequence: CDR1 MNHEY, CDR2 SVGAGI. The CDR3 sequence is 16 residues long. This CDR3 reads CAGSYKGLAVKETQYF. CDR3 coding DNA: TGTGCCGGCAGTTATAAGGGGCTAGCGGTTAAAGAGACCCAGTACTTC.